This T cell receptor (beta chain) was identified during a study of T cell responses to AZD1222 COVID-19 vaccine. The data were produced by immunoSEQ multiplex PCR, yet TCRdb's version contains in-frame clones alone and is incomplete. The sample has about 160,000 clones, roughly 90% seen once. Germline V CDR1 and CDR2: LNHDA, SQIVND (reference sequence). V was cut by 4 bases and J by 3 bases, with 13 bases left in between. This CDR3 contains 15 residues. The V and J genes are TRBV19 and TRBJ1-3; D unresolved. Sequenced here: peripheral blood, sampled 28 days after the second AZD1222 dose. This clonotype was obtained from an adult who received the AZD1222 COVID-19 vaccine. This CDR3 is CASSTRGDIGNTIYF. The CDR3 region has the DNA TGTGCCAGTAGTACCCGGGGAGACATTGGAAACACCATATATTTT.